The sequence of this TCR beta chain was determined in a study of shared T cell receptors in the human thymus. Clones were read by immunoSEQ multiplex PCR, and TCRdb kept only the in-frame ones, dropping some. The sample has about 660,000 clones; around 87% are singletons. The CDR3 extends over 17 amino acids. J lost 5 bases, V lost 3 bases, and 14 bases had no gene match. CDR1 is SGHTA and CDR2 is FQGNSA in the germline V gene. These same records also appear under a second study, on human thymus T cells.

The chain has TRBV7-2 and TRBJ2-5; 8 bases are a match to TRBD1. The receptor comes from a boy younger than two with a congenital heart defect. Sequencing input: thymocytes. In DNA form, the CDR3 reads TGTGCCAGCAGCTTCTACTCCCAGGGGGCGGTCGGGGAGACCCAGTACTTC. Protein sequence: CASSFYSQGAVGETQYF.